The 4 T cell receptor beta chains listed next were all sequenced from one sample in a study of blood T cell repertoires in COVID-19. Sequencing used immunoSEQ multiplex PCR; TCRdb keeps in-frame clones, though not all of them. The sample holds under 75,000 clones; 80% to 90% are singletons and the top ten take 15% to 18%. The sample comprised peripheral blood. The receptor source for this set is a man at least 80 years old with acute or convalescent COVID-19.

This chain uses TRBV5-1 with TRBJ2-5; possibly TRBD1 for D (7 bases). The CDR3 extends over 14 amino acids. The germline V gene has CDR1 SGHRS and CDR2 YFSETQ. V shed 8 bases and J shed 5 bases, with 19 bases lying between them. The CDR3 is CASRRGLEGETQYF. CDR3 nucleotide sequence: TGCGCCAGTAGGAGGGGGCTAGAGGGGGAGACCCAGTACTTC.

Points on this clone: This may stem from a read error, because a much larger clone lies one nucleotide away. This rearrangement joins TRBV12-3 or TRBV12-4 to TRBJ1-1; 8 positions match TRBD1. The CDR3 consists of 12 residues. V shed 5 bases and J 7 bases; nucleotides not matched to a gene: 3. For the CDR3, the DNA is TGTGCCAGCAGTCCAGGGGGCATTGAAGCTTTCTTT. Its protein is CASSPGGIEAFF.

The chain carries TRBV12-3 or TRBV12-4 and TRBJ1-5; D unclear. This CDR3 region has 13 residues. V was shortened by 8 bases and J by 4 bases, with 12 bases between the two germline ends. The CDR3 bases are TGTGCCAGCCTCCGGGCGGGGAATCAGCCCCAGCATTTT. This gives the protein CASLRAGNQPQHF.

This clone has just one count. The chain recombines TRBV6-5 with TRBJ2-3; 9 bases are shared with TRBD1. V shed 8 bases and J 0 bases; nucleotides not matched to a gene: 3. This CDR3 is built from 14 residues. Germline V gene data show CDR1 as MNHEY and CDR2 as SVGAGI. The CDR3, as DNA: TGTGCCAGCGGGGACAGGGTGAGCACAGATACGCAGTATTTT. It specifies CASGDRVSTDTQYF.